This entry lists 28 T cell receptor beta chains sequenced from one sample in a study of technical replicates of blood from several donors. The protocol was immunoSEQ multiplex PCR, while the TCRdb copy is restricted to in-frame clones and leaves out a portion. This table holds around 76,000 clones, roughly 90% found once. Material for sequencing was T cells isolated from PBMCs. The receptors come from a human donor in good health.

V gene TRBV27 combines with J gene TRBJ1-2, with D possibly matching TRBD1 (5 bases). Trimming took 3 bases from V and 5 from J, leaving 16 bases between them. Germline CDR1 is MNHEY and CDR2 is SMNVEV (reference sequence). The CDR3 totals 15 residues. This CDR3 is CASSFSSGYIYGYTF. The DNA of the CDR3 is TGTGCCAGCAGTTTCTCCTCAGGGTATATTTATGGCTACACCTTC.

The chain employs TRBV4-1 and TRBJ2-3; 8 nucleotides align to TRBD2. Per the germline V gene, CDR1 is MGHRA and CDR2 is YSYEKL. The V segment lost 6 bases and the J segment 10 bases; nucleotides outside the gene matches: 15. There are 15 residues in the CDR3. The CDR3 reads CASSPQGLGVQAQYF. The CDR3 DNA sequence: TGCGCCAGCAGTCCTCAGGGACTAGGGGTACAGGCGCAGTATTTT.

The V call is TRBV5-4, the J call TRBJ2-4; D may be TRBD2 (5 bases). In germline, CDR1 is SGHNT, CDR2 YYREEE (reference sequence). Trimming took off 3 bases at V and 6 bases at J, with 22 bases between the two ends. The CDR3 has 17 residues. The CDR3 DNA sequence: TGTGCCAGCAGCTCCGGAGGCGGTACGATGATTTTAAACATTCAGTACTTC. This encodes CASSSGGGTMILNIQYF.

The chain recombines TRBV25-1 with TRBJ1-5; weak D call: TRBD1 (6 bases). Deletions cut 6 bases from V and 4 bases from J, with 7 bases between. This CDR3 is built from 12 residues. CDR1 MGHDK and CDR2 SYGVNS come from the germline V gene. The DNA for the CDR3 is TGTGCCAGCAGACAGGGAAATCAGCCCCAGCATTTT. It encodes CASRQGNQPQHF.

The rearrangement uses TRBV5-1 and TRBJ2-5; a possible D gene is TRBD1 (6 bases). The V gene's germline CDR1 is SGHRS and CDR2 YFSETQ. The CDR3 has 15 amino acids. V lost 4 bases and J 0 bases, leaving 13 bases between the germline ends. CDR3 in DNA: TGCGCCAGCAGCCTACGGACAGCGTACCAAGAGACCCAGTACTTC. Residues: CASSLRTAYQETQYF.

V usage is TRBV9 and J usage is TRBJ1-3; D uncertain. The ends were cut back, 3 bases at V and 0 bases at J, with 7 bases in the middle. Germline assignment: CDR1 SGDLS and CDR2 YYNGEE. The CDR3 has 14 residues. The DNA of the CDR3 is TGTGCCAGCAGCGCGGGGTTCTCTGGAAACACCATATATTTT. As protein: CASSAGFSGNTIYF.

V is TRBV11-2 and J is TRBJ2-1; D possibly corresponds to TRBD2 (6 bases). The CDR3 is 18 residues long. Germline CDR1 and CDR2: SGHAT and FQNNGV. Trimming took 5 bases from V and 9 from J, leaving 29 bases between them. The CDR3 protein is CASSRRPRRGESGFEQFF. The CDR3 DNA follows: TGTGCCAGCAGCCGTCGACCACGGCGGGGTGAGAGTGGATTTGAGCAGTTCTTC. The full variable domain, completed using reference TRBV11-2 and TRBJ2-1, is EAGVAQSPRYKIIEKRQSVAFWCNPISGHATLYWYQQILGQGPKLLIQFQNNGVVDDSQLPKDRFSAERLKGVDSTLKIQPAKLEDSAVYLCASSRRPRRGESGFEQFFGPGTRLTVL.

The genes are TRBV4-1 and TRBJ2-7, with TRBD2 matching over 10 bases. Germline trimming cut 5 bases from V and 1 base from J; bases unmatched to any gene: 8. Germline loops: CDR1 MGHRA, CDR2 YSYEKL. This CDR3 contains 16 residues. The CDR3 region has the DNA TGCGCCAGCAGCATGCCTTTAGCGGGAGGTTCCTACGAGCAGTACTTC. This translates into CASSMPLAGGSYEQYF.

This clone has a single count. The chain couples TRBV28 to TRBJ1-1; D call uncertain. Germline CDR1 is MDHEN and CDR2 is SYDVKM. V shed 6 bases and J shed 5 bases, with 25 bases lying between them. This CDR3 is built from 17 residues. CDR3: CASSPQRPAYYGTEAFF. CDR3 in DNA: TGTGCCAGCAGCCCTCAGCGACCCGCATATTACGGGACTGAAGCTTTCTTT.

V and J are TRBV7-8 and TRBJ2-1; tentative D call: TRBD2 (6 bases). V was pared by 0 bases and J by 2 bases, with 17 bases between. This CDR3 contains 18 residues. Germline loops: CDR1 SGHVS, CDR2 FQNEAQ. The CDR3 DNA is TGTGCCAGCAGCTTAGCGTCCGCGGGGACCCCCCCCTACAATGAGCAGTTCTTC. Translating it yields CASSLASAGTPPYNEQFF.

This sequence joins TRBV2 and TRBJ1-4; unclear D gene. The CDR3 runs to 12 residues. Germline V CDR1 and CDR2: SNHLY, FYNNEI. Deletions cut 8 bases from V and 7 bases from J, with 11 bases between. CDR3 loop: CASGAYGEKLFF. CDR3 sequence (DNA): TGTGCCAGCGGTGCGTACGGTGAAAAACTGTTTTTT.

This clone was seen once. The CDR3 coding sequence is TGCGCCAGCAGCTTGGAACAGGGGTCTGGAAACACCATATATTTT. Translation: CASSLEQGSGNTIYF. This chain links TRBV5-1 with TRBJ1-3; 7 bases agree with TRBD1. Germline V gene data show CDR1 as SGHRS and CDR2 as YFSETQ. The CDR3 is 15 residues long. V shed 0 bases and J 1 base; nucleotides not matched to a gene: 1.

The genes are TRBV5-6 and TRBJ2-7, with TRBD1 matching over 8 bases. V lost 4 bases and J lost 2; bases outside the gene matches: 8. Per germline, CDR1 SGHDT and CDR2 YYEEEE. This CDR3 contains 15 residues. DNA for the CDR3: TGTGCCAGCAGCCCTCTCTCGACAGGGGCCTACGAGCAGTACTTC. Protein: CASSPLSTGAYEQYF. Full variable domain (rest looked up from reference TRBV5-6 and TRBJ2-7): DAGVTQSPTHLIKTRGQQVTLRCSPKSGHDTVSWYQQALGQGPQFIFQYYEEEERQRGNFPDRFSGHQFPNYSSELNVNALLLGDSALYLCASSPLSTGAYEQYFGPGTRLTVT.

The chain links TRBV6-5 to TRBJ1-2; D ambiguous. Trimming took 0 bases from V and 8 from J, leaving 10 bases between them. The CDR3 totals 13 residues. The germline V gene encodes CDR1 MNHEY and CDR2 SVGAGI. The DNA for the CDR3 is TGTGCCAGCAGTTACTCGAGGGAAGACGGCTACACCTTC. Protein: CASSYSREDGYTF.

This clone was found once. The chain has TRBV14 and TRBJ2-3, with D tentatively TRBD2 (6 bases). V shed 2 bases and J shed 14 bases, with 14 bases lying between them. In germline, CDR1 is SGHDN, CDR2 FVKESK. CDR3 size: 12 residues. The DNA of the CDR3 is TGTGCCAGCAGCCAATACTGGGACTCTCCGTATTTT. This sequence encodes CASSQYWDSPYF.

The gene calls are TRBV2 and TRBJ1-5, with TRBD1 matching 8 bases. Germline loops: CDR1 SNHLY, CDR2 FYNNEI. Trimming cost V 3 bases and J 2 bases; bases outside gene matches: 0. This CDR3 is built from 14 residues. CDR3 coding DNA: TGTGCCAGCAGTGACAGGGGGCGCAATCAGCCCCAGCATTTT. This translates into CASSDRGRNQPQHF.

This sequence joins TRBV7-8 and TRBJ2-5; 11 bases agree with TRBD2. Germline lookup yields CDR1 SGHVS and CDR2 FQNEAQ. The CDR3 is 17 amino acids. V dropped 0 bases and J dropped 4; count of bases not matched to a gene: 7. The CDR3 sequence: CASSLAGLAELGETQYF. DNA of the CDR3: TGTGCCAGCAGCTTAGCGGGACTAGCGGAGTTAGGAGAGACCCAGTACTTC.

V and J are TRBV6-1 and TRBJ2-7, with 10 bases lining up with TRBD1. This CDR3 has 16 residues. The germline V gene encodes CDR1 MNHNS and CDR2 SASEGT. V was clipped by 2 bases and J by 11 bases; unmatched bases: 15. The DNA for the CDR3 is TGTGCCAGCAGTGAACATACCGGGACAGGGGCCCTAGGGGAGTACTTC. Translated: CASSEHTGTGALGEYF.

J is TRBJ2-2 and V is TRBV6-6; 7 nucleotides align to TRBD1. The junction had 1 base not matched to a gene; V was cut back by 6 bases and J by 0 bases. This CDR3 is 14 amino acids long. Germline CDR1 and CDR2: MNHNY and SVGAGI (reference sequence). The CDR3 DNA reads TGTGCCAGCAGCGACAGGGCGAACACCGGGGAGCTGTTTTTT. This translates into CASSDRANTGELFF.

The V gene is TRBV18, the J gene TRBJ1-5; perhaps TRBD1 as D (5 bases). The germline gives CDR1 KGHSH, CDR2 LQKENI. V lost 4 bases and J 5 bases, leaving 9 bases between the germline ends. The CDR3 has 13 residues. Written as DNA, the CDR3 is TGTGCCAGCTCACAGGGAGGGGATCAGCCCCAGCATTTT. It encodes CASSQGGDQPQHF.

The chain joins TRBV13 to TRBJ2-3, with D perhaps matching TRBD1 (5 bases). Per germline, CDR1 PRHDT and CDR2 FYEKMQ (reference sequence). The ends were cut back, 5 bases at V and 2 bases at J, with 11 bases in the middle. CDR3 length: 14 residues. CDR3 sequence reads: CASSRTQATDTQYF. The CDR3 region has the DNA TGTGCCAGCAGCCGTACACAGGCCACAGATACGCAGTATTTT. Supplemented by reference TRBV13 and TRBJ2-3, the full variable domain reads AAGVIQSPRHLIKEKRETATLKCYPIPRHDTVYWYQQGPGQDPQFLISFYEKMQSDKGSIPDRFSAQQFSDYHSELNMSSLELGDSALYFCASSRTQATDTQYFGPGTRLTVL.

This chain links TRBV5-1 with TRBJ2-7; D remains unclear. Germline CDR1 reads SGHRS; CDR2 reads YFSETQ. The CDR3 runs to 13 residues. Deletions cut 0 bases from V and 6 bases from J, with 10 bases between. CDR3 DNA sequence: TGCGCCAGCAGCTTGGGCGACATTTCCGAGCAGTACTTC. It translates to CASSLGDISEQYF.

The chain joins TRBV4-1 to TRBJ2-1; D might be TRBD2 (5 bases). The V gene lost 6 bases and the J gene lost 10 bases, with 19 bases spanning the gap. Germline CDR1 and CDR2: MGHRA and YSYEKL. This CDR3 comprises 14 residues. CDR3 amino acids: CASSGPRTSGEQFF. The CDR3 DNA follows: TGCGCCAGCAGTGGCCCGCGGACCTCGGGGGAGCAGTTCTTC.

This clone was seen only a few times. The V and J genes are TRBV5-1 and TRBJ2-3, with a weak D call TRBD1 (5 bases). Germline V gene sequence: CDR1 SGHRS, CDR2 YFSETQ. V lost 3 bases and J lost 3, with 17 bases in between. This CDR3 comprises 16 residues. The CDR3 bases are TGCGCCAGCAGCTCGCCGGGCAGGGCTGGGACAGATACGCAGTATTTT. Amino acid sequence: CASSSPGRAGTDTQYF.

This sequence joins TRBV10-3 and TRBJ1-2; 10 bases fit TRBD1. The CDR3 contains 15 residues. The J segment lost 5 bases and the V segment lost 3 bases, leaving 6 bases of the junction unmatched. Germline V gene sequence: CDR1 ENHRY, CDR2 SYGVKD. CDR3 coding DNA: TGTGCCATCAGTGATTGGGACAGGGGAGATTATGGCTACACCTTC. Protein: CAISDWDRGDYGYTF.

The CDR3 nucleotides read TGTGCCAGCAGCTTAGAAGGGGGCGCGAACACCGGGGAGCTGTTTTTT. It is translated as CASSLEGGANTGELFF. The chain combines TRBV11-3 with TRBJ2-2, with 7 bases that match TRBD1. This CDR3 has 16 amino acids. Trimming took 0 bases from V and 0 from J; bases not matched to a gene: 1. Germline CDR1 SGHNT, CDR2 YENEEA.

The rearrangement joins TRBV6-5 to TRBJ1-2, with D perhaps TRBD1 (6 bases). This CDR3 has 15 amino acids. The germline V and J ends were trimmed by 5 bases and 4 bases, with 17 bases remaining between them. Germline CDR1 MNHEY, CDR2 SVGAGI. The CDR3 loop is CASSAQSQGGYGYTF. DNA for the CDR3: TGTGCCAGCAGTGCTCAGTCTCAAGGGGGCTATGGCTACACCTTC.

The J gene is TRBJ2-1, the V gene TRBV11-2; 9 bases are a match to TRBD1. In germline, CDR1 is SGHAT, CDR2 FQNNGV. V shed 6 bases, J shed 4 bases, and the junction held 4 bases outside the gene matches. The CDR3 runs 14 residues. The CDR3 loop reads CASSGTGQYNEQFF. The CDR3 region has the DNA TGTGCCAGCAGTGGGACAGGGCAATACAATGAGCAGTTCTTC.